This T cell receptor beta chain is drawn from a study of T cell responses to AZD1222 COVID-19 vaccine. Data came from immunoSEQ multiplex PCR; TCRdb stores just in-frame clones and leaves some out. The sample holds under 70,000 clones; roughly 84% are singletons and the top ten take about 20%. This receptor was obtained from an adult in good health. The sequencing here drew on peripheral blood, taken on day 0 of AZD1222 vaccination.

CDR3 loop: CASAGDRGSDTQYF. The CDR3 coding sequence is TGTGCCAGCGCCGGGGACAGGGGGTCGGATACGCAGTATTTT. The chain couples TRBV6-5 to TRBJ2-3, with 11 nucleotides matching TRBD1. CDR3 length equals 14 residues. V dropped 8 bases and J dropped 6; count of bases not matched to a gene: 7. Germline values: CDR1 MNHEY, CDR2 SVGAGI.